This entry features one TCR beta chain sequence. Its antigen is currently unknown. The sample originates from a study of cytomegalovirus exposure and HLA in healthy donors. Study at large: An earlier analysis identified under 130 million unique TCR beta sequences in about 180 million T cells. Whole-study findings and limits: Cytomegalovirus status, reportedly, was diagnosed with high specificity and sensitivity by the classifier. Later analysis identified about 18,000 TCR beta sequences associated with HLA alleles, using a false discovery rate threshold of 0.05. When a later analysis compared HLA-associated TCR beta chains with equally common others, the HLA-associated chains turned out to be more clonally expanded and to have lower generation probabilities.

The CDR3 length is 16 residues. V shed 4 bases, J shed 1 base, and the junction held 8 bases outside the gene matches. Germline loops: CDR1 KGHSH, CDR2 LQKENI. It was with 60 Vbeta and 13 Jbeta primers that the PCR ran. Clones were read by immunoSEQ multiplex PCR, and TCRdb kept only the in-frame ones, dropping some. Its table records 120,000 to 150,000 clones. This receptor was taken from a man aged 35 to 55 in good health and CMV-seronegative. V usage is TRBV18 and J usage is TRBJ2-7; 9 nucleotides align to TRBD1. Material for sequencing was PBMCs. DNA of the CDR3: TGTGCCAGCTCACTCTTCGGGACAGGGAGTTCCTACGAGCAGTACTTC. Translating gives CASSLFGTGSSYEQYF.